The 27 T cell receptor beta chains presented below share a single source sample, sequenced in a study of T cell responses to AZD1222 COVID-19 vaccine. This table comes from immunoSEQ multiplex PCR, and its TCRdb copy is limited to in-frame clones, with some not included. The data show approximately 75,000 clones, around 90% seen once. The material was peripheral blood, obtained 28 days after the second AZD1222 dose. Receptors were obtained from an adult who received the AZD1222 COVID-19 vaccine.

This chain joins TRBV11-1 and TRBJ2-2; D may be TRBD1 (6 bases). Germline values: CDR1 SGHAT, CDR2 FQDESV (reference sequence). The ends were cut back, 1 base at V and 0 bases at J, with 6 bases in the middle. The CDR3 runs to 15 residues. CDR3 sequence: CASSLGQANTGELFF. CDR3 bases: TGTGCCAGCAGCTTAGGACAGGCGAACACCGGGGAGCTGTTTTTT. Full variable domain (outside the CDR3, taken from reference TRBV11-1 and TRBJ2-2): EAEVAQSPRYKITEKSQAVAFWCDPISGHATLYWYRQILGQGPELLVQFQDESVVDDSQLPKDRFSAERLKGVDSTLKIQPAELGDSAMYLCASSLGQANTGELFFGEGSRLTVL.

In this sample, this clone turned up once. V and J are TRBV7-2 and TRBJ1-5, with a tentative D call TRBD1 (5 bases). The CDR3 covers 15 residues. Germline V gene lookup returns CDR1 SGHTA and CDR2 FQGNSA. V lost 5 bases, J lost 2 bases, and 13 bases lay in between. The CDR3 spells CASSVTADGNQPQHF. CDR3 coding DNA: TGTGCCAGCAGCGTGACAGCGGATGGCAATCAGCCCCAGCATTTT.

CDR3 loop: CASSEHKGLEAFF. The CDR3 DNA is TGTGCCAGCAGTGAACATAAGGGGCTCGAAGCTTTCTTT. This sequence joins TRBV2 and TRBJ1-1; possible D gene TRBD1, 5 bases. The CDR3 sequence is 13 residues long. V was trimmed by 2 bases and J by 8 bases, leaving 12 bases between them. The V gene's germline CDR1 is SNHLY and CDR2 FYNNEI.

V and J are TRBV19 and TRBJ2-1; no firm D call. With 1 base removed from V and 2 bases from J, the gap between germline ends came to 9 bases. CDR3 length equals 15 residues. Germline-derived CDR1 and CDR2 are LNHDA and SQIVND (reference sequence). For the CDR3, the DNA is TGTGCCAGTAGTATAGGCAGAGCAACCTACAATGAGCAGTTCTTC. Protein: CASSIGRATYNEQFF.

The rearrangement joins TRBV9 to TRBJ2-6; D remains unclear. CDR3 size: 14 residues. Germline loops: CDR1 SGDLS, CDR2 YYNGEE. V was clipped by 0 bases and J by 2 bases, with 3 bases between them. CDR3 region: CASSVGAGANVLTF. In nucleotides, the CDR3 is TGTGCCAGCAGCGTAGGGGCTGGGGCCAACGTCCTGACTTTC.

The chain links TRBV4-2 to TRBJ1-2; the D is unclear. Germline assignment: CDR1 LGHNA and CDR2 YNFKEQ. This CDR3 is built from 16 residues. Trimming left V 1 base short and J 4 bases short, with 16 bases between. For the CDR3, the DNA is TGTGCCAGCAGCCAAGGGCCTGACGGAGCTAGCTATGGCTACACCTTC. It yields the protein CASSQGPDGASYGYTF.

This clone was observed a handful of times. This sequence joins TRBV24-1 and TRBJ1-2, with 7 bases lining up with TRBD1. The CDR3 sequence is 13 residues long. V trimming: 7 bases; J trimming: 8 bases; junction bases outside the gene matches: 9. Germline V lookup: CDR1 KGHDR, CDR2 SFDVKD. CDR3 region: CATRGQLTEGYTF. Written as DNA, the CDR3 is TGTGCCACCAGGGGACAGCTAACAGAGGGCTACACCTTC.

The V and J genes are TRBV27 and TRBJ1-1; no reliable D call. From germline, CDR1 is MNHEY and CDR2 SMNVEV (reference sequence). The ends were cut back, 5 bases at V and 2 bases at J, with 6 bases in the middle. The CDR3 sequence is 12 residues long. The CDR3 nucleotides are TGTGCCAGCAGTGCTCCCAACACTGAAGCTTTCTTT. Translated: CASSAPNTEAFF.

As DNA, the CDR3 is TGTGCCAGCGCTCCCCGCGGGGGAAACACAGATACGCAGTATTTT. Residues: CASAPRGGNTDTQYF. The chain is built from TRBV7-6 and TRBJ2-3; 7 nucleotides align to TRBD2. Per the germline V gene, CDR1 is SGHVS and CDR2 is FNYEAQ. V lost 8 bases to trimming and J lost 2 bases; unmatched junction nucleotides: 10. The CDR3 contains 15 residues.

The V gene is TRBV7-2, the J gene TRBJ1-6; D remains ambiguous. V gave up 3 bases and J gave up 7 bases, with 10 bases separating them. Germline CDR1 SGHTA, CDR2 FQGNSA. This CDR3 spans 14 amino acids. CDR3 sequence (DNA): TGTGCCAGCAGCTTGAATTCAATGAATTCACCCCTCCACTTT. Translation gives CASSLNSMNSPLHF.

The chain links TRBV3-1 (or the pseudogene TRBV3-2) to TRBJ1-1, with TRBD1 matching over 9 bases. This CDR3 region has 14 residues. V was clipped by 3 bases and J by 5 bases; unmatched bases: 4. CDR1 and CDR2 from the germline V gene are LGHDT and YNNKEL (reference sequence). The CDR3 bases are TGTGCCAGCAGCCAGTGGACAGGGGAGACTGAAGCTTTCTTT. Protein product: CASSQWTGETEAFF.

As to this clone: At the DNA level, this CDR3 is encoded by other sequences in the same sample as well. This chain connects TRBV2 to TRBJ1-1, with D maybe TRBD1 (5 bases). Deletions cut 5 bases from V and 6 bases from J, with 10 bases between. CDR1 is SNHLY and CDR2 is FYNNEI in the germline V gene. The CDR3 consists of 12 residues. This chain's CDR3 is CASSPGRAEAFF. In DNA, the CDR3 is TGTGCCAGCAGTCCGGGCAGGGCTGAAGCTTTCTTT. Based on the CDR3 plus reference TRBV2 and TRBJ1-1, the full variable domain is EPEVTQTPSHQVTQMGQEVILRCVPISNHLYFYWYRQILGQKVEFLVSFYNNEISEKSEIFDDQFSVERPDGSNFTLKIRSTKLEDSAMYFCASSPGRAEAFFGQGTRLTVV.

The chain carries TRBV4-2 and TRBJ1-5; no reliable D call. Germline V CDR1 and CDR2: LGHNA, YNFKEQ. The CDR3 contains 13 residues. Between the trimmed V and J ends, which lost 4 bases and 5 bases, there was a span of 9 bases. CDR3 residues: CASSRGPHQPQHF. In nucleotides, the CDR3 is TGTGCCAGCAGCCGCGGACCCCATCAGCCCCAGCATTTT.

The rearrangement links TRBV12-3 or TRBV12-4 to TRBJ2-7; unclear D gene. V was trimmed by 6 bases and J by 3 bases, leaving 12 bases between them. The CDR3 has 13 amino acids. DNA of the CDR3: TGTGCCAGCAGGCAGGTCGGTTTCTACGAGCAGTACTTC. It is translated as CASRQVGFYEQYF.

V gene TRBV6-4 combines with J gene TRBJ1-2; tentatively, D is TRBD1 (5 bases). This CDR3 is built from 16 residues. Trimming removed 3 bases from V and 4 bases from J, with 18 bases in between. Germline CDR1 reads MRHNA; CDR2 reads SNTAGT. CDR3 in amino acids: CASSESLGQHLYGYTF. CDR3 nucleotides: TGTGCCAGCAGTGAAAGTCTAGGACAACACCTCTATGGCTACACCTTC.

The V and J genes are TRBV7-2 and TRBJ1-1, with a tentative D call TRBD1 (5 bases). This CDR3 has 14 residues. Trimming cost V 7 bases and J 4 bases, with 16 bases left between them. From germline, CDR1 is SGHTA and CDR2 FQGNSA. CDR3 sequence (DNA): TGTGCCAGCACCCTCAGCTTGGGGGGCACTGAAGCTTTCTTT. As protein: CASTLSLGGTEAFF.

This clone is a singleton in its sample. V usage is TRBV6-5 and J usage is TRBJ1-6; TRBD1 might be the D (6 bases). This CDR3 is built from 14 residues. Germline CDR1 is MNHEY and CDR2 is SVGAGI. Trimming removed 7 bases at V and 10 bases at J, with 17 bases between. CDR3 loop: CASTQGRLNSPLHF. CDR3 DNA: TGTGCCAGCACCCAGGGGAGGTTAAACTCACCCCTCCACTTT.

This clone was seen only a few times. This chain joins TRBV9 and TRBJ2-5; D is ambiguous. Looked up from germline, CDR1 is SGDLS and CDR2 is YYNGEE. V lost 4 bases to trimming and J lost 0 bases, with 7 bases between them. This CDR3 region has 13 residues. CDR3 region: CASSRGYQETQYF. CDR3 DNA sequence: TGTGCCAGCAGCCGCGGATACCAAGAGACCCAGTACTTC.

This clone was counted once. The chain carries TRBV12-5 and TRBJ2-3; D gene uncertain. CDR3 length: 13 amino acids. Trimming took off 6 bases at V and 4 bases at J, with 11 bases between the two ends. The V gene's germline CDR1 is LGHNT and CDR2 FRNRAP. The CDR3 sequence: CASGGLAADTQYF. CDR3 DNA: TGTGCTAGTGGAGGGCTGGCGGCAGATACGCAGTATTTT.

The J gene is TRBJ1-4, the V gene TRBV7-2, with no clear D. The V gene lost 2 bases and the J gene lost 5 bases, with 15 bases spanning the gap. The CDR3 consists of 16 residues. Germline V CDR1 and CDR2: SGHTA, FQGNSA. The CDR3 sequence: CASSLRPASLNEKLFF. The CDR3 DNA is TGTGCCAGCAGCTTAAGACCGGCCTCCCTAAATGAAAAACTGTTTTTT.

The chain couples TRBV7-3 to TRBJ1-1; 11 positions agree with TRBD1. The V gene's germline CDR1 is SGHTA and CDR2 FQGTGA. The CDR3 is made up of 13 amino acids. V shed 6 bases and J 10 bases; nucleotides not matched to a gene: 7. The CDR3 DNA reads TGTGCCAGCAGTCCGGACAGGGGGCAGCGAGCTTTCTTT. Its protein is CASSPDRGQRAFF.

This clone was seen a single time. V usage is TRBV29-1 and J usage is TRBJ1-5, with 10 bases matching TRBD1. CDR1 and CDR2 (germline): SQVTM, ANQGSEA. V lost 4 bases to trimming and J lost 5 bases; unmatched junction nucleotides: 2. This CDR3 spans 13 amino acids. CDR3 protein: CSVGQGADQPQHF. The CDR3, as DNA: TGCAGCGTTGGACAGGGGGCTGATCAGCCCCAGCATTTT. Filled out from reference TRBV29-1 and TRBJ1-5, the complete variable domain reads SAVISQKPSRDICQRGTSLTIQCQVDSQVTMMFWYRQQPGQSLTLIATANQGSEATYESGFVIDKFPISRPNLTFSTLTVSNMSPEDSSIYLCSVGQGADQPQHFGDGTRLSIL.

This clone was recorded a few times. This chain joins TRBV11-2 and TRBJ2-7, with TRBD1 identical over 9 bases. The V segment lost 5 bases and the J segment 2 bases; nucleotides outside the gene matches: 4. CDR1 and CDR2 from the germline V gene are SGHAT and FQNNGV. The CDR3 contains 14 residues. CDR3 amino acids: CASSGWDRAYEQYF. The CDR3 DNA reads TGTGCCAGCAGCGGCTGGGACAGGGCCTACGAGCAGTACTTC.

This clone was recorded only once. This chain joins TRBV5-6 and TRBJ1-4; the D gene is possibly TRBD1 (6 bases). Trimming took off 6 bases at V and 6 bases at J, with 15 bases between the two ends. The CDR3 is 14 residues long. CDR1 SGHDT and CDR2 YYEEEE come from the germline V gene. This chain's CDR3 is CASNLGGAYEKLFF. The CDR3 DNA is TGTGCCAGCAACCTTGGGGGCGCGTATGAAAAACTGTTTTTT.

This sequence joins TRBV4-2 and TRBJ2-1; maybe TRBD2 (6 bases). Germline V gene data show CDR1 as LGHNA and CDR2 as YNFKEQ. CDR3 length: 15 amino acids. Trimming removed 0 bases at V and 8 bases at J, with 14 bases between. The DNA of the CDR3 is TGTGCCAGCAGCCAAGATCCGGGGGAAAGGGATGAGCAGTTCTTC. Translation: CASSQDPGERDEQFF.

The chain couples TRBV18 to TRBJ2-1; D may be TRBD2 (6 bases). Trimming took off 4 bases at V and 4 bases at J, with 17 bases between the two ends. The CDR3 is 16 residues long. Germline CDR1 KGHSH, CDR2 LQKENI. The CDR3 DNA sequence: TGTGCCAGCTCACGGGAGGTCCGGGATTCTTACAATGAGCAGTTCTTC. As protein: CASSREVRDSYNEQFF.

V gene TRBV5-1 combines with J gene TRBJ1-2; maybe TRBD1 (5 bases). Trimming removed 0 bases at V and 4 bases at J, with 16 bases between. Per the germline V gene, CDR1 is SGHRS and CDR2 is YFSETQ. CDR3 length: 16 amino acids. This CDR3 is CASSLAGGIHSYGYTF. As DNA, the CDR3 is TGCGCCAGCAGCTTGGCGGGGGGTATTCATAGCTATGGCTACACCTTC.